In its sample, the clone carrying this T cell receptor (beta chain) was seen a few times. The data were obtained in a study of blood T cell repertoires in COVID-19. Looking at the study overall: The study drew acute and convalescent COVID-19 samples from the United States, Italy and Spain.

The CDR3 covers 14 residues. CDR1 and CDR2 (germline): LGHDT, YNNKEL (reference sequence). With 4 bases clipped from V and 9 bases from J, the junction kept 9 bases outside the gene matches. As handled by the study authors: From reference gene primer amplification, estimates of nucleated cell counts were derived. The repertoire was sequenced with immunoSEQ multiplex PCR; TCRdb's copy has only in-frame clones and lacks some. V and J calls and clone size are given by that table; D and trimming were obtained from the DNA. The table has a few hundred thousand clones, more than 75% seen once. The clonotype comes from a woman aged 50 to 65 with acute or convalescent COVID-19. This rearrangement joins TRBV3-1 (or the pseudogene TRBV3-2) to TRBJ2-1, with TRBD1 matching over 7 bases. The sequenced sample consisted of peripheral blood. CDR3 sequence (DNA): TGTGCCAGCAGCCCCCGGGCAGGGGGACGTGAGCAGTTCTTC. This gives the protein CASSPRAGGREQFF.